The clone carrying this TCR beta chain has more than one count but fewer than ten. The antigen remains unidentified. Only in-frame clones appear in the TCRdb table, and some are missing; sequencing was by immunoSEQ multiplex PCR. The data contain about 45,000 clones, roughly 85% of them singletons. The data were taken from a study of T cell clonotyping in hematopoietic cell transplantation. Study-level results: After transplant, recipient diversity fell while pathologically expanded clonotypes grew through day 180.

Time point indicated: recipient sample about 28 days before transplant, after cytoreduction. CDR3 size: 14 residues. Deletions cut 3 bases from V and 10 bases from J, with 13 bases between. This sample comprised peripheral blood mononuclear cells, obtained before stem cell transplant. The sequence was obtained from a man aged 60-69 years with myelodysplastic syndrome. Some clones in this sample may be carry-over from other donors' samples. The gene calls are TRBV6-7 and TRBJ1-6; D is possibly TRBD1 (5 bases). TRBV6-7 is labeled an ORF, and its function is uncertain. This CDR3 is CASSYIRVRSPLHF. CDR3 bases: TGTGCCAGCAGTTATATCAGGGTCAGGTCACCCCTCCACTTT.